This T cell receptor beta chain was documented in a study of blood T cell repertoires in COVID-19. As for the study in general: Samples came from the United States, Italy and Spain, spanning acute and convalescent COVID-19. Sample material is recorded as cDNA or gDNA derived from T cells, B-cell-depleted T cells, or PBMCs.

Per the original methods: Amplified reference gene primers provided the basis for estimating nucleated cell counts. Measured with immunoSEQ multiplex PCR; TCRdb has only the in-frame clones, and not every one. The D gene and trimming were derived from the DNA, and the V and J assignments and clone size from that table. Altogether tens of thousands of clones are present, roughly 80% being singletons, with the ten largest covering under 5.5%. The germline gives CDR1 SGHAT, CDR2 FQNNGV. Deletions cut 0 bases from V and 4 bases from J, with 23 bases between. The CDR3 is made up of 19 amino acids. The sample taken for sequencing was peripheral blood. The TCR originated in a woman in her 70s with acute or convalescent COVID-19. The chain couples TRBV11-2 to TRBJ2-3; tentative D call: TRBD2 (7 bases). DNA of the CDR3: TGTGCCAGCAGCTTAGACGGGGGGCCTGTCGCAGGGGAACCAGATACGCAGTATTTT. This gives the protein CASSLDGGPVAGEPDTQYF.